This T cell receptor (beta chain) was sequenced during a study of cytomegalovirus exposure and HLA in healthy donors. Overall study context: The roughly 120 million unique TCR beta sequences, from about 170 million T cells, were found by an earlier analysis.

On this clone: Its antigen is unknown.

13 Jbeta primers and 60 Vbeta primers were used for the PCR. Original processing methods: As a later analysis found, there were 70 million to 100 million unique TCR beta chains, of which 8.5 million to 14 million were shared. TCRdb's copy holds only in-frame clones and misses some; the assay was immunoSEQ multiplex PCR. From that table come the V and J calls and clone size; the DNA was used to work out D and trimming. This sample contains 55,000 to 65,000 clones. Study-wide results and limits: Sequencing artifact likely explains a cluster of highly shared sequence variants. In vitro, three CMV-associated chains proved specific for CMV antigens.

Germline lookup yields CDR1 KGHSH and CDR2 LQKENI. The CDR3 runs 13 residues. V lost 3 bases, J lost 6 bases, and 11 bases lay in between. Material for sequencing was PBMCs. V is TRBV18 and J is TRBJ2-5, with D possibly being TRBD2 (5 bases). This receptor was identified in a young woman in good health and CMV-seronegative. CDR3 protein: CASSPTSVQTQYF. CDR3 coding DNA: TGTGCCAGCTCACCTACTAGTGTCCAGACCCAGTACTTC. Based on the CDR3 plus reference TRBV18 and TRBJ2-5, the full variable domain is NAGVMQNPRHLVRRRGQEARLRCSPMKGHSHVYWYRQLPEEGLKFMVYLQKENIIDESGMPKERFSAEFPKEGPSILRIQQVVRGDSAAYFCASSPTSVQTQYFGPGTRLLVL.